The clone carrying this TCR beta chain was picked up a small number of times. No antigen is known for it. This record belongs to a study of cytomegalovirus exposure and HLA in healthy donors. Study in general: Of 398 genotyped donors, about 80% clustered with self-reported Caucasian donors. The study's findings and limits: What was likely a sequencing artifact was a cluster of highly shared sequence variants.

V was clipped by 4 bases and J by 5 bases, with 18 bases between them. Germline V gene lookup returns CDR1 LNHDA and CDR2 SQIVND (reference sequence). The CDR3 length is 15 residues. 60 Vbeta and 13 Jbeta primers were used in PCR. Measured with immunoSEQ multiplex PCR; TCRdb has only the in-frame clones, and not every one. The top ten hold approximately 3.8% of the sample, which has about 120,000 clones, about 83% seen once. The sequence derives from a woman between 35 and 50 years old in good health and CMV-seropositive. The sequencing sample was made of PBMCs. The chain couples TRBV19 to TRBJ2-7, with TRBD1 as a possible D gene (6 bases). CDR3 amino acids: CASSTFTGYAHEQYF. The CDR3 region has the DNA TGTGCCAGTAGTACGTTTACAGGGTACGCACACGAGCAGTACTTC.